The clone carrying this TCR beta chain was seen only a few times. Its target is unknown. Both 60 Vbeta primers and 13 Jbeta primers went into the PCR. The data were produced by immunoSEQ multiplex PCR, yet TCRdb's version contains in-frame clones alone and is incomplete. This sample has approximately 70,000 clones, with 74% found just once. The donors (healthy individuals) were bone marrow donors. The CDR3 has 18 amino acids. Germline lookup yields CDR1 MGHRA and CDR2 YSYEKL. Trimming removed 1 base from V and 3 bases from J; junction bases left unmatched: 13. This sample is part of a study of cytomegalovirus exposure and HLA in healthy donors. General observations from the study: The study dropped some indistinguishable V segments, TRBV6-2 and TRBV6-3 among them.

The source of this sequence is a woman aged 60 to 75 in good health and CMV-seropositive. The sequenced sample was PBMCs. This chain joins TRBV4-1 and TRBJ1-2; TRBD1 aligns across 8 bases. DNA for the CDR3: TGCGCCAGCAGCCAAGCCCTCCCCAGGACAGGGAACCACTATGGCTACACCTTC. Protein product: CASSQALPRTGNHYGYTF.